These 23 T cell receptor beta chains were sequenced from one sample in a study of early T cells in non-severe SARS-CoV-2 infection. One entry per CDR3 protein, called by TCRdb with MiXCR from the 5' RACE reads. The table lists 85,000 to 90,000 distinct CDR3 sequences, 13% to 15% of them singletons. The sequencing sample was made of whole blood. These receptors all stem from an adult who was a healthcare worker with PCR-confirmed SARS-CoV-2 infection or an uninfected control (not recorded which).

The V and J genes are TRBV30 and TRBJ1-1; a weak D match, TRBD1 (5 bases). CDR1 is GTSNPN, CDR2 SVGIG, per germline (reference sequence). The germline V and J ends were trimmed by 8 bases and 5 bases, with 18 bases remaining between them. CDR3 size: 13 residues. The CDR3 DNA is TGTGCCACCCGCGGCGGGACCGGTACTGAAGCTTTCTTT. As protein: CATRGGTGTEAFF.

This clonotype has more than one count but fewer than ten. The chain carries TRBV27 and TRBJ2-7; D unresolved. Trimming stripped 4 bases from V and 1 base from J, with 8 bases between. This CDR3 has 13 residues. Germline V gene lookup returns CDR1 MNHEY and CDR2 SMNVEV (reference sequence). CDR3 sequence: CASSSRESYEQYF. The CDR3 DNA reads TGTGCCAGCAGTTCCAGAGAGTCCTACGAGCAGTACTTC.

This clonotype was found a few times. A read error may produce the germline difference seen at one junction end. This chain joins TRBV7-8 and TRBJ1-1; D remains ambiguous. The germline CDR1 and CDR2 sequences are SGHVS and FQNEAQ. The CDR3 has 14 residues. In DNA, the CDR3 is TGTGCCAGCAGCTTAGACGTTACATCCAAAGGGCGGGTCTTT. Translated, it gives CASSLDVTSKGRVF.

This clonotype was seen repeatedly, ten times or more. This sequence joins TRBV12-3 or TRBV12-4 and TRBJ1-1, with 8 bases matching TRBD1. CDR3 length: 15 amino acids. The ends lost 5 bases at V and 0 bases at J; junction bases unmatched: 5. The CDR3 DNA is TGTGCCAGCAGTCTAAGACAGGGGATGAACACTGAAGCTTTCTTT. As protein: CASSLRQGMNTEAFF.

This clonotype was seen a few times. The J gene is TRBJ2-5, the V gene TRBV20-1; no firm D call. V shed 3 bases and J shed 6 bases, with 5 bases lying between them. The CDR3 runs 10 residues. From germline, CDR1 is DFQATT and CDR2 SNEGSKA (reference sequence). This CDR3 is CSASYKTQYF. Written as DNA, the CDR3 is TGCAGTGCTAGTTACAAGACCCAGTACTTC.

This clonotype has a count of ten or more. This rearrangement joins TRBV25-1 to TRBJ1-3; D gene ambiguous. V lost 2 bases, J lost 2 bases, and 10 bases lay in between. The CDR3 sequence is 15 residues long. CDR1 MGHDK and CDR2 SYGVNS come from the germline V gene. The CDR3 DNA reads TGTGCCAGCAGTGAAGCGGCACCAACTGGAAACACCATATATTTT. Amino acid sequence: CASSEAAPTGNTIYF.

This clonotype was observed at least ten times. The chain links TRBV20-1 to TRBJ2-1; 7 bases are shared with TRBD2. Germline V gene lookup returns CDR1 DFQATT and CDR2 SNEGSKA (reference sequence). The CDR3 is made up of 17 amino acids. J was trimmed by 5 bases and V by 0 bases; bases with no gene match: 13. Here the CDR3 reads CSARDPFAGVGDNEQFF. In nucleotides, the CDR3 is TGCAGTGCTAGAGATCCATTCGCGGGAGTGGGTGACAATGAGCAGTTCTTC.

A few counts support this clonotype. The rearrangement links TRBV27 to TRBJ2-6; D is unclear. Germline values: CDR1 MNHEY, CDR2 SMNVEV (reference sequence). The CDR3 is 16 amino acids. With 3 bases removed from V and 1 base from J, the gap between germline ends came to 10 bases. Here the CDR3 DNA reads TGTGCCAGCAGTTTCATTCAATTGTCTGGGGCCAACGTCCTGACTTTC. This codes for CASSFIQLSGANVLTF. Combining the CDR3 with reference TRBV27 and TRBJ2-6 gives the whole variable domain EAQVTQNPRYLITVTGKKLTVTCSQNMNHEYMSWYRQDPGLGLRQIYYSMNVEVTDKGDVPEGYKVSRKEKRNFPLILESPSPNQTSLYFCASSFIQLSGANVLTFGAGSRLTVL.

This clonotype turned up a few times. The chain employs TRBV9 and TRBJ2-3, with D maybe TRBD2 (5 bases). The germline V and J ends were trimmed by 0 bases and 5 bases, with 7 bases remaining between them. The CDR3 loop spans 13 amino acids. Per germline, CDR1 SGDLS and CDR2 YYNGEE. This CDR3 is CASSVEGEDTQYF. CDR3 nucleotides: TGTGCCAGCAGCGTAGAGGGAGAAGATACGCAGTATTTT.

The chain uses TRBV28 and TRBJ2-4, with TRBD2 identical over 9 bases. J lost 0 bases, V lost 1 base, and 7 bases had no gene match. CDR3 length: 18 amino acids. CDR1 is MDHEN, CDR2 SYDVKM, per germline. The CDR3: CASSLSAGGPLAKNIQYF. The CDR3 DNA reads TGTGCCAGCAGTTTATCCGCGGGAGGGCCGTTAGCCAAAAACATTCAGTACTTC.

V and J are TRBV27 and TRBJ2-2; D is ambiguous. The CDR3 is made up of 16 amino acids. Germline V lookup: CDR1 MNHEY, CDR2 SMNVEV (reference sequence). V was trimmed by 4 bases and J by 2 bases, leaving 14 bases between them. In DNA, the CDR3 is TGTGCCAGCAGTTCAGTCGGTTTGGCAAACACCGGGGAGCTGTTTTTT. The encoded protein is CASSSVGLANTGELFF.

The table lists this clonotype with a few counts. This sequence joins TRBV5-1 and TRBJ2-1; no firm D call. The CDR3 extends over 16 amino acids. Per germline, CDR1 SGHRS and CDR2 YFSETQ. Trimming cost V 4 bases and J 6 bases, with 20 bases left between them. CDR3: CASSAPGNPGGNEQFF. CDR3 in DNA: TGCGCCAGCAGCGCCCCAGGAAACCCTGGCGGCAATGAGCAGTTCTTC.

This clonotype has at least ten counts. V usage is TRBV27 and J usage is TRBJ1-5, with D perhaps TRBD1 (5 bases). The CDR3 extends over 14 amino acids. Between the trimmed V and J ends, which lost 0 bases and 7 bases, there was a span of 10 bases. Germline values: CDR1 MNHEY, CDR2 SMNVEV (reference sequence). CDR3 bases: TGTGCCAGCAGTTTATCAGGGGAAGGGCAGCCCCAGCATTTT. Translating gives CASSLSGEGQPQHF.

This clonotype appeared a few times. The chain links TRBV11-2 to TRBJ2-7, with 9 bases lining up with TRBD2. Trimming removed 3 bases from V and 6 bases from J; junction bases left unmatched: 9. Germline-derived CDR1 and CDR2 are SGHAT and FQNNGV. The length of the CDR3 is 15 residues. CDR3 loop: CASSLGFAGGREQYF. DNA of the CDR3: TGTGCCAGCAGCTTGGGTTTCGCGGGAGGGCGCGAGCAGTACTTC.

The rearrangement links TRBV19 to TRBJ2-7; 7 positions match TRBD1. J gave up 2 bases and V 10 bases, and 8 bases lay outside the gene matches. The germline gives CDR1 LNHDA, CDR2 SQIVND (reference sequence). The length of the CDR3 is 13 residues. CDR3 region: CATRGQETYEQYF. DNA of the CDR3: TGTGCCACTAGAGGACAGGAAACCTACGAGCAGTACTTC.

The chain employs TRBV19 and TRBJ2-1; D gene unclear. V shed 5 bases and J shed 0 bases, with 14 bases lying between them. Germline V gene lookup returns CDR1 LNHDA and CDR2 SQIVND (reference sequence). The CDR3 runs to 16 residues. In DNA, the CDR3 is TGTGCCAGTAGTGTTATAATTAGGAGCTCCTACAATGAGCAGTTCTTC. Residues: CASSVIIRSSYNEQFF.

V gene TRBV6-2 or TRBV6-3 combines with J gene TRBJ2-5; D not certain. The V end lost 10 bases, the J end lost 4 bases, and 4 bases lay between the germline ends. Germline CDR1 and CDR2: MNHEY and SVGEGT. The CDR3 totals 9 residues. The DNA of the CDR3 is TGTGCCATCCGAGAGACCCAGTACTTC. It yields the protein CAIRETQYF.

This clonotype was detected only a few times. CDR3: CASQIGTRQIGYGYTF. CDR3 DNA sequence: TGTGCCAGTCAGATCGGGACACGTCAAATAGGCTATGGCTACACCTTC. The gene calls are TRBV19 and TRBJ1-2; weak D call: TRBD1 (6 bases). The CDR3 covers 16 residues. The V gene lost 8 bases and the J gene lost 4 bases, with 23 bases spanning the gap. The germline V gene has CDR1 LNHDA and CDR2 SQIVND (reference sequence).

This clonotype turned up a few times. This chain connects TRBV29-1 to TRBJ2-1, with 8 bases that match TRBD2. The CDR3 has 18 amino acids. Trimming cost V 0 bases and J 6 bases; bases outside gene matches: 16. Germline V gene lookup returns CDR1 SQVTM and CDR2 ANQGSEA. The CDR3 DNA follows: TGCAGCGTTGAAGATCGTGGGGGCCCCACTAGCGGTTTCAATGAGCAGTTCTTC. Its translation is CSVEDRGGPTSGFNEQFF.

This clonotype showed up just a few times. V and J are TRBV5-1 and TRBJ2-7, with 13 nucleotides matching TRBD2. V lost 3 bases, J lost 5 bases, and 2 bases stayed unmatched. Germline V gives CDR1 SGHRS, CDR2 YFSETQ. This CDR3 region has 14 residues. Here the CDR3 reads CASSSTSGRDEQYF. Here the CDR3 DNA reads TGCGCCAGCAGCTCCACTAGCGGGAGGGACGAGCAGTACTTC. The full variable domain, in which reference TRBV5-1 and TRBJ2-7 provide the parts outside the CDR3, is KAGVTQTPRYLIKTRGQQVTLSCSPISGHRSVSWYQQTPGQGLQFLFEYFSETQRNKGNFPGRFSGRQFSNSRSEMNVSTLELGDSALYLCASSSTSGRDEQYFGPGTRLTVT.

In this sample, this clonotype turned up a few times. The chain recombines TRBV7-9 with TRBJ2-1, with 11 bases fitting TRBD2. This CDR3 has 14 amino acids. Germline-derived CDR1 and CDR2 are SEHNR and FQNEAQ (reference sequence). V trimming: 8 bases; J trimming: 7 bases; junction bases outside the gene matches: 7. DNA for the CDR3: TGTGCCAGCGAGACTAGCGGGATAGGTAATGAGCAGTTCTTC. The encoded protein is CASETSGIGNEQFF. Based on the CDR3 plus reference TRBV7-9 and TRBJ2-1, the full variable domain is DTGVSQNPRHKITKRGQNVTFRCDPISEHNRLYWYRQTLGQGPEFLTYFQNEAQLEKSRLLSDRFSAERPKGSFSTLEIQRTEQGDSAMYLCASETSGIGNEQFFGPGTRLTVL.

The chain recombines TRBV6-5 with TRBJ1-5; 7 bases agree with TRBD1. The V segment lost 5 bases and the J segment 3 bases; nucleotides outside the gene matches: 7. This CDR3 has 15 residues. CDR1 MNHEY and CDR2 SVGAGI come from the germline V gene. The CDR3 sequence: CASSRDSFPNQPQHF. The CDR3 DNA is TGTGCCAGCAGTAGGGACAGTTTCCCCAATCAGCCCCAGCATTTT.

V gene TRBV6-5 combines with J gene TRBJ1-1; D is perhaps TRBD1 (5 bases). CDR3 size: 14 residues. In germline, CDR1 is MNHEY, CDR2 SVGAGI. V lost 0 bases to trimming and J lost 6 bases, with 11 bases between them. As DNA, the CDR3 is TGTGCCAGCAGTTACTCTACGGGGGTACCTGAAGCTTTCTTT. Translated: CASSYSTGVPEAFF.